This T cell receptor beta chain originates from a study of T-cell memory formation after mild COVID-19. Germline CDR1 reads SGHRS; CDR2 reads YFSETQ. V was cut by 1 base and J by 8 bases, with 13 bases left in between. This CDR3 contains 14 residues. In TCRdb, the 5' RACE reads were re-called with MiXCR into one record per CDR3 protein. The table has 380,000 or so distinct CDR3 sequences, approximately 14% seen once; the top ten hold about 20%. The TCR originated in a man aged 18 to 30 who had mild COVID-19 (a few samples of this study predate the infection). Cell type and time point are not known. The chain employs TRBV5-1 and TRBJ2-4; perhaps TRBD1 as D (5 bases). Specimen: PBMCs or a T cell subset sorted from them (not recorded which). CDR3 residues: CASSLWGQGDIQYF. The CDR3 nucleotides read TGCGCCAGCAGCTTGTGGGGTCAAGGGGACATTCAGTACTTC.